This T cell receptor (beta chain) stems from a study of blood T cells in healthy people across ages. Findings and caveats of the study: The fall in TCR beta diversity per million T cells was roughly linear with age.

A J-beta primer mix and a sample-barcoded 5' primer were used in a second PCR of roughly 6 to 11 cycles. TCRdb reanalysed the 5' RACE reads using MiXCR and keeps one entry per CDR3 protein. The data hold more than 900,000 distinct CDR3 sequences, with 25% observed a single time. This CDR3 region has 16 residues. The junction had 12 bases not matched to a gene; V was cut back by 0 bases and J by 10 bases. CDR1 SEHNR and CDR2 FQNEAQ come from the germline V gene (reference sequence). A single count supports this clonotype. Antigen: not known. A further study also used this sample, focusing on T cells of mothers and their children.

The clonotype originates from a girl aged 2-10 years in good health. The sequenced sample consisted of blood. The chain links TRBV7-9 to TRBJ1-2; 9 nucleotides agree with TRBD1. The DNA of the CDR3 is TGTGCCAGCAGCTTAGCGACCACAGGGGGCCCCTGGGACTACACCTTC. Protein: CASSLATTGGPWDYTF. Filled out from reference TRBV7-9 and TRBJ1-2, the complete variable domain reads DTGVSQNPRHKITKRGQNVTFRCDPISEHNRLYWYRQTLGQGPEFLTYFQNEAQLEKSRLLSDRFSAERPKGSFSTLEIQRTEQGDSAMYLCASSLATTGGPWDYTFGSGTRLTVV.